This TCR beta chain comes out of a study of T-cell reconstitution after alpha-beta-depleted transplantation in children. Regarding the study as a whole: When one year had passed after transplant, most T-cell counts and diversity came from newly produced T cells.

Molecular barcoding with unique molecular identifiers was used for the TCRbeta library. TCRdb independently ran MiXCR on the PCR reads; one entry per CDR3 protein. Here the sample spans about 250,000 distinct CDR3 sequences, 24% being singletons. The CDR3 covers 14 residues. The V and J ends lost 3 bases and 7 bases, in that order; junction bases with no gene match: 6. CDR1 and CDR2 from the germline V gene are MDHEN and SYDVKM. Notes on this clonotype: What it binds is unknown.

V gene TRBV28 combines with J gene TRBJ2-7, with TRBD1 matching 10 bases. This receptor was taken from a female patient aged 2 to 10 who had a stem cell transplant for congenital amegakaryocytic thrombocytopenia, so the T cells may come from the graft donor. The sequencing here drew on PBMCs, mostly from graft donor cells, taken 360 days after TCRalphabeta/CD19-depleted stem cell transplant. The DNA for the CDR3 is TGTGCCAGCAGTTTTTTTGGACAGGGGGAAGAGCAGTACTTC. It specifies CASSFFGQGEEQYF. The whole variable domain, remainder taken from reference TRBV28 and TRBJ2-7, is DVKVTQSSRYLVKRTGEKVFLECVQDMDHENMFWYRQDPGLGLRLIYFSYDVKMKEKGDIPEGYSVSREKKERFSLILESASTNQTSMYLCASSFFGQGEEQYFGPGTRLTVT.